The clone carrying this T cell receptor (beta chain) appeared a single time. The assay was immunoSEQ multiplex PCR, and TCRdb's table has in-frame clones only and misses some. In the table there are 40,000 to 55,000 clones, more than 90% of which are singletons. The data stem from a study of T cell changes during pregnancy in multiple sclerosis. This CDR3 is built from 17 residues. Trimming cost V 4 bases and J 6 bases; bases outside gene matches: 13. From germline, CDR1 is SEHNR and CDR2 FQNEAQ (reference sequence). Here the sequenced sample was CD8+ T cells from peripheral blood mononuclear cells, taken after pregnancy. The chain uses TRBV7-9 and TRBJ2-3; 10 nucleotides align to TRBD2. This receptor was obtained from a female donor with multiple sclerosis, enrolled in a pregnancy study. CDR3 coding DNA: TGTGCCAGCAGCTCGTTTCCTCTAGCGGGAGTCGGTGATACGCAGTATTTT. It codes for CASSSFPLAGVGDTQYF.